One and the same sample provided the 11 T cell receptor beta chains below, sequenced in a study of T cell repertoires in cytomegalovirus infection (dated by TCRdb to the late 2010s). Data came from an Illumina HiSeq 1500. Clones were called with MiXCR by TCRdb after fastp trimmed the public reads at Q25, and only in-frame beta chains were retained. Each CDR3 protein gets just one entry, which takes the most common genes and DNA from the rows behind it. The sample table records more than 250,000 distinct CDR3 sequences; roughly an eighth of these occur just once. The biggest ten clones account for about 10% of the sample. The specimen was PBMCs. The receptors were sampled from a human donor in good health (CMV status not recorded). Some clones in this sample may be carry-over from other donors' samples.

This clonotype has ten or more counts. The chain couples TRBV10-3 to TRBJ1-5; D remains unclear. Trimming took off 3 bases at V and 0 bases at J, with 0 bases between the two ends. There are 12 residues in the CDR3. Looked up from germline, CDR1 is ENHRY and CDR2 is SYGVKD. The CDR3 DNA is TGTGCCATCAGTGATAGCAATCAGCCCCAGCATTTT. It is translated as CAISDSNQPQHF.

This clonotype was found a few times. This chain connects TRBV6-1 to TRBJ2-6, with unresolved D. Germline CDR1 and CDR2: MNHNS and SASEGT. The V end lost 7 bases, the J end lost 1 base, and 5 bases lay between the germline ends. The CDR3 covers 13 residues. The CDR3 nucleotides are TGTGCCAGCAAGAGGTCTGGGGCCAACGTCCTGACTTTC. Translation: CASKRSGANVLTF.

This sequence joins TRBV27 and TRBJ1-2; D unclear. This CDR3 has 15 amino acids. Germline V gene data show CDR1 as MNHEY and CDR2 as SMNVEV (reference sequence). Trimming removed 4 bases from V and 3 bases from J, with 15 bases in between. The CDR3 sequence: CASSSIAAGYYGYTF. CDR3 nucleotides: TGTGCCAGCAGTTCTATTGCGGCAGGCTACTATGGCTACACCTTC.

The rearrangement links TRBV18 to TRBJ2-7; the D is unclear. CDR3 length: 15 residues. Germline-derived CDR1 and CDR2 are KGHSH and LQKENI. Trimming removed 3 bases from V and 0 bases from J, with 12 bases in between. The CDR3 sequence: CASSPLDISSYEQYF. For the CDR3, the DNA is TGTGCCAGCTCACCGCTTGACATAAGCTCCTACGAGCAGTACTTC.

Turning to this clonotype: One base away lies a much larger clone, so this may be a sequencing read error. This rearrangement joins TRBV6-1 to TRBJ1-4; tentatively, D is TRBD1 (6 bases). Germline CDR1 and CDR2: MNHNS and SASEGT. This CDR3 contains 14 residues. CDR3 nucleotide sequence: TGTGCCAGCAGGGACAGCCATATCCTTCAAAAACTGATTTTT. This gives the protein CASRDSHILQKLIF.

The chain recombines TRBV2 with TRBJ2-5; a possible D gene is TRBD1 (5 bases). V shed 4 bases and J shed 1 base, with 10 bases lying between them. Germline lookup yields CDR1 SNHLY and CDR2 FYNNEI. This CDR3 is built from 14 residues. This CDR3 reads CASSGLRVQETQYF. The CDR3 bases are TGTGCCAGCAGTGGTCTCAGGGTCCAAGAGACCCAGTACTTC.

The J gene is TRBJ1-1, the V gene TRBV29-1; 7 nucleotides agree with TRBD1. After removal of 5 bases from V and 6 bases from J, the junction contained 9 bases not matched to a gene. This CDR3 is 13 amino acids long. Germline V CDR1 and CDR2: SQVTM, ANQGSEA. This chain's CDR3 is CSVLQGTRAEAFF. The CDR3 nucleotides are TGCAGCGTTTTACAGGGGACAAGGGCTGAAGCTTTCTTT. The whole variable domain, remainder taken from reference TRBV29-1 and TRBJ1-1, is SAVISQKPSRDICQRGTSLTIQCQVDSQVTMMFWYRQQPGQSLTLIATANQGSEATYESGFVIDKFPISRPNLTFSTLTVSNMSPEDSSIYLCSVLQGTRAEAFFGQGTRLTVV.

At least ten counts were recorded for this clonotype. This chain uses TRBV28 with TRBJ2-5; 7 bases are a match to TRBD1. Germline CDR1 is MDHEN and CDR2 is SYDVKM. With V trimmed by 5 bases and J by 4 bases, 7 bases remained unmatched. The length of the CDR3 is 14 residues. CDR3 region: CASSTLTGRETQYF. The CDR3 coding sequence is TGTGCCAGCAGTACCCTGACAGGGAGAGAGACCCAGTACTTC. Full variable domain (missing parts from reference TRBV28 and TRBJ2-5): DVKVTQSSRYLVKRTGEKVFLECVQDMDHENMFWYRQDPGLGLRLIYFSYDVKMKEKGDIPEGYSVSREKKERFSLILESASTNQTSMYLCASSTLTGRETQYFGPGTRLLVL.

The chain couples TRBV20-1 to TRBJ2-3; D possibly corresponds to TRBD2 (8 bases). Germline CDR1 is DFQATT and CDR2 is SNEGSKA (reference sequence). The CDR3 spans 14 residues. Trimming took off 5 bases at V and 8 bases at J, with 20 bases between the two ends. The CDR3 sequence is CSADELAAGGTQYF. The CDR3, as DNA: TGCAGTGCTGACGAACTAGCGGCAGGGGGTACGCAGTATTTT.

This clonotype was counted a few times. The J gene is TRBJ1-1, the V gene TRBV18; the match to TRBD1 covers 9 bases. Germline CDR1 and CDR2: KGHSH and LQKENI. The V gene end was trimmed by 3 bases and the J gene end by 7 bases; junction bases not matched to a gene: 6. The CDR3 is 14 amino acids. The CDR3 loop reads CASSPKDRGGEAFF. The CDR3 bases are TGTGCCAGCTCACCCAAGGACAGGGGAGGTGAAGCTTTCTTT.

CDR3 amino acids: CASSQRWIAEAFF. For the CDR3, the DNA is TGTGCCAGCAGCCAAAGGTGGATCGCTGAAGCTTTCTTT. The J gene is TRBJ1-1, the V gene TRBV14; no reliable D call. From germline, CDR1 is SGHDN and CDR2 FVKESK. Trimming took off 2 bases at V and 6 bases at J, with 10 bases between the two ends. The CDR3 has 13 amino acids. Combining the CDR3 with reference TRBV14 and TRBJ1-1 gives the whole variable domain EAGVTQFPSHSVIEKGQTVTLRCDPISGHDNLYWYRRVMGKEIKFLLHFVKESKQDESGMPNNRFLAERTGGTYSTLKVQPAELEDSGVYFCASSQRWIAEAFFGQGTRLTVV.